This record looks at one TCR beta chain sequence and its context. These data originate in a study of T cell repertoires in cytomegalovirus infection. Whole-study context: Indications came from public TCR beta signatures; they pointed to CMV infection and to a matching HLA type.

The CDR3 covers 13 residues. CDR1 is SQVTM and CDR2 is ANQGSEA in the germline V gene. V lost 8 bases, J lost 0 bases, and 6 bases stayed unmatched. TCRdb reanalysed the reads using MiXCR and keeps one entry per CDR3 protein. Altogether 290,000 or so distinct CDR3 sequences are present, over 20% being singletons, with the ten largest covering around 13%. V is TRBV29-1 and J is TRBJ1-1, with TRBD1 matching 7 bases. This receptor was obtained from a human donor in good health (CMV status not recorded). Some clones in this sample may be carry-over from other donors' samples. Specimen: PBMCs. CDR3 sequence: CSSLRGLNTEAFF. CDR3 sequence (DNA): TGCAGCTCACTTAGGGGGCTGAACACTGAAGCTTTCTTT.